These 21 T cell receptor beta chains were sequenced from one sample in a study of early T cells in non-severe SARS-CoV-2 infection. Using its own MiXCR run on the 5' RACE reads, TCRdb lists one record per CDR3 protein. Seen here are 60,000 to 75,000 distinct CDR3 sequences, roughly an eighth observed once, and the top ten hold 3.5% to 5.5%. Sequencing used whole blood. All receptors derive from an adult who was a healthcare worker with PCR-confirmed SARS-CoV-2 infection or an uninfected control (not recorded which).

This rearrangement joins TRBV6-1 to TRBJ2-1; D gene unclear. The length of the CDR3 is 13 residues. Germline V gene lookup returns CDR1 MNHNS and CDR2 SASEGT. Trimming took off 0 bases at V and 12 bases at J, with 12 bases between the two ends. The CDR3, as DNA: TGTGCCAGCAGTGAAGCTCAGGCGGACGGGCAGTTCTTC. Translated, it gives CASSEAQADGQFF.

The rearrangement joins TRBV12-3 or TRBV12-4 to TRBJ1-2; D not resolved. The ends were cut back, 6 bases at V and 5 bases at J, with 13 bases in the middle. The CDR3 runs 13 residues. In DNA, the CDR3 is TGTGCCAGCAGCCTAACATTGGCGTATGGCTACACCTTC. This sequence encodes CASSLTLAYGYTF.

This clonotype was detected ten times or more. The rearrangement uses TRBV29-1 and TRBJ1-1; no clear D. Germline V lookup: CDR1 SQVTM, CDR2 ANQGSEA. The CDR3 loop spans 11 amino acids. Trimming pared 5 bases from V and 0 bases from J, leaving 4 bases between. The CDR3 is CSVSLNTEAFF. The CDR3 nucleotides read TGCAGCGTTTCGTTGAACACTGAAGCTTTCTTT.

This clonotype was observed at least ten times. The chain joins TRBV29-1 to TRBJ2-7, with D hard to call. With 1 base removed from V and 6 bases from J, the gap between germline ends came to 16 bases. CDR3 size: 14 residues. CDR1 SQVTM and CDR2 ANQGSEA come from the germline V gene. The CDR3 is CSVEVFNRPFEQYF. CDR3 coding DNA: TGCAGCGTTGAAGTGTTCAACCGCCCCTTCGAGCAGTACTTC.

This clonotype occurred many times. The chain combines TRBV19 with TRBJ2-7; D gene uncertain. This CDR3 is 15 amino acids long. The V end was cut by 8 bases, the J end by 1 base, with 18 bases between. The germline CDR1 and CDR2 sequences are LNHDA and SQIVND (reference sequence). The CDR3 loop reads CASHSGGSGSYEQYF. The CDR3 DNA is TGTGCCAGTCATTCCGGCGGCAGTGGATCCTACGAGCAGTACTTC.

CDR3: CASSFTGGATGELFF. The CDR3 DNA sequence: TGTGCCAGCAGTTTCACCGGGGGGGCCACCGGGGAGCTGTTTTTT. This chain uses TRBV12-3 or TRBV12-4 with TRBJ2-2; TRBD2 matches 8 bases. CDR3 length: 15 residues. Germline trimming cut 3 bases from V and 4 bases from J; bases unmatched to any gene: 4.

The sample holds many counts of this clonotype. The chain is built from TRBV6-5 and TRBJ1-1; D possibly corresponds to TRBD1 (5 bases). The germline CDR1 and CDR2 sequences are MNHEY and SVGAGI. Trimming took 5 bases from V and 4 from J, leaving 14 bases between them. The CDR3 contains 14 residues. CDR3 in amino acids: CASSQYPGPTEAFF. The CDR3 DNA follows: TGTGCCAGCAGTCAATATCCGGGACCCACTGAAGCTTTCTTT.

The rearrangement links TRBV6-6 to TRBJ2-7, with D perhaps matching TRBD2 (5 bases). Trimming cost V 0 bases and J 6 bases, with 6 bases left between them. The CDR3 totals 12 residues. Germline V gene sequence: CDR1 MNHNY, CDR2 SVGAGI (reference sequence). CDR3 amino acids: CASSYSGGEQYF. The CDR3 DNA follows: TGTGCCAGCAGTTACTCTGGAGGCGAGCAGTACTTC.

This clonotype was seen repeatedly, ten times or more. The CDR3 DNA is TGTGCCAGCAGCTCCCTGACAGGGGTCGGAACAGATACGCAGTATTTT. Its translation is CASSSLTGVGTDTQYF. This chain joins TRBV11-3 and TRBJ2-3; TRBD1 aligns across 8 bases. Trimming cost V 4 bases and J 3 bases; bases outside gene matches: 9. The CDR3 spans 16 residues. The germline gives CDR1 SGHNT, CDR2 YENEEA.

This clonotype was detected ten times or more. This chain connects TRBV29-1 to TRBJ1-1, with a weak D call TRBD1 (5 bases). Germline assignment: CDR1 SQVTM and CDR2 ANQGSEA. V was clipped by 5 bases and J by 1 base, with 11 bases between them. The CDR3 runs 13 residues. The CDR3 bases are TGCAGCGTTATGGGGCAGACGAACACTGAAGCTTTCTTT. Amino acid sequence: CSVMGQTNTEAFF.

V usage is TRBV10-1 and J usage is TRBJ1-5, with D possibly being TRBD1 (5 bases). V lost 7 bases to trimming and J lost 4 bases, with 8 bases between them. The germline V gene encodes CDR1 WNHNN and CDR2 SYGVQD (reference sequence). The CDR3 extends over 12 amino acids. CDR3 DNA sequence: TGCGCCAGCAAGTACAGGAATCAGCCCCAGCATTTT. It encodes CASKYRNQPQHF.

This chain joins TRBV2 and TRBJ1-1, with no clear D. The ends were cut back, 8 bases at V and 2 bases at J, with 12 bases in the middle. Germline values: CDR1 SNHLY, CDR2 FYNNEI. CDR3 size: 13 residues. CDR3 in amino acids: CASGRESNTEAFF. Here the CDR3 DNA reads TGTGCCAGCGGGCGGGAGAGTAACACTGAAGCTTTCTTT.

The chain links TRBV19 to TRBJ1-5; maybe TRBD1 (6 bases). The V end was cut by 0 bases, the J end by 3 bases, with 9 bases between. The CDR3 is made up of 15 amino acids. CDR1 LNHDA and CDR2 SQIVND come from the germline V gene (reference sequence). The CDR3 DNA reads TGTGCCAGTAGTATAGACAGGGGTTCCAATCAGCCCCAGCATTTT. Translation: CASSIDRGSNQPQHF.

This clonotype was recorded many times. V usage is TRBV2 and J usage is TRBJ1-2; 8 nucleotides agree with TRBD1. Trimming took 7 bases from V and 7 from J; bases not matched to a gene: 8. The CDR3 is 13 residues long. CDR1 is SNHLY and CDR2 is FYNNEI in the germline V gene. The CDR3, as DNA: TGTGCCAGCATTCCTGACAGGGGAGGTGGCTACACCTTC. It specifies CASIPDRGGGYTF.

This clonotype was found many times. J is TRBJ1-1 and V is TRBV3-1, with D maybe TRBD1 (6 bases). The V and J ends lost 5 bases and 0 bases respectively, with 13 bases between them. This CDR3 comprises 15 residues. Germline V gene lookup returns CDR1 LGHDT and CDR2 YNNKEL (reference sequence). This chain's CDR3 is CASSNTGLLNTEAFF. The CDR3 nucleotides read TGTGCCAGCAGCAACACAGGGCTCTTGAACACTGAAGCTTTCTTT.

This clonotype was seen at least ten times. The chain links TRBV18 to TRBJ2-5; D remains unclear. Trimming took off 3 bases at V and 5 bases at J, with 10 bases between the two ends. CDR1 and CDR2 from the germline V gene are KGHSH and LQKENI. The CDR3 has 13 amino acids. The CDR3 DNA reads as TGTGCCAGCTCACCCCCAGTTGGGGAGACCCAGTACTTC. Protein product: CASSPPVGETQYF. Supplemented by reference TRBV18 and TRBJ2-5, the full variable domain reads NAGVMQNPRHLVRRRGQEARLRCSPMKGHSHVYWYRQLPEEGLKFMVYLQKENIIDESGMPKERFSAEFPKEGPSILRIQQVVRGDSAAYFCASSPPVGETQYFGPGTRLLVL.

Many counts were recorded for this clonotype. The rearrangement uses TRBV10-3 and TRBJ2-3; the match to TRBD2 covers 7 bases. CDR3 length equals 14 residues. The V and J ends lost 8 bases and 0 bases, in that order; junction bases with no gene match: 5. CDR1 is ENHRY, CDR2 SYGVKD, per germline. CDR3 sequence reads: CAIGPGGSTDTQYF. CDR3 DNA: TGTGCCATCGGGCCCGGGGGGAGCACAGATACGCAGTATTTT.

This clonotype was picked up many times. The V and J genes are TRBV2 and TRBJ2-1; 10 bases are a match to TRBD2. Germline V lookup: CDR1 SNHLY, CDR2 FYNNEI. The V gene end was trimmed by 4 bases and the J gene end by 6 bases; junction bases not matched to a gene: 9. This CDR3 is 16 amino acids long. The DNA of the CDR3 is TGTGCCAGCAGTGGTTCTAGCGGGAGAATCGTCAATGAGCAGTTCTTC. Amino acid sequence: CASSGSSGRIVNEQFF.

The rearrangement joins TRBV29-1 to TRBJ2-4; no clear D gene. CDR1 and CDR2 (germline): SQVTM, ANQGSEA. Between the trimmed V and J ends, which lost 2 bases and 5 bases, there was a span of 4 bases. This CDR3 has 11 amino acids. The CDR3 DNA reads TGCAGCGTTGAAATGGAAAACATTCAGTACTTC. Translation gives CSVEMENIQYF.

This clonotype has more than one count but fewer than ten. The V and J genes are TRBV2 and TRBJ2-2; D tentatively fits TRBD1 or TRBD2 (6 bases each). Germline-derived CDR1 and CDR2 are SNHLY and FYNNEI. With 5 bases removed from V and 6 bases from J, the gap between germline ends came to 19 bases. The CDR3 has 16 amino acids. CDR3 nucleotides: TGTGCCAGCAGTACCCAGGGGAGGACAGTATCCGGGGAGCTGTTTTTT. It specifies CASSTQGRTVSGELFF.

This clonotype came up a few times. The CDR3 DNA reads TGTGCCAGCAATCGGAGGGAGGACACTGAAGCTTTCTTT. It codes for CASNRREDTEAFF. The chain joins TRBV6-6 to TRBJ1-1, with D unresolved. The germline V gene encodes CDR1 MNHNY and CDR2 SVGAGI (reference sequence). V was shortened by 7 bases and J by 3 bases, with 12 bases between the two germline ends. This CDR3 is 13 amino acids long.